The 9 T cell receptor beta chains below all came from one sample that was sequenced in a study of CD8+ T cells in alopecia areata. Treatment reported: oral pan-JAK inhibitor, 5-10 mg twice daily. Extracted RNA was reverse transcribed, and the resulting cDNA served as sequencing template. The protocol was immunoSEQ multiplex PCR, while the TCRdb copy is restricted to in-frame clones and leaves out a portion. The data contain some 200,000 clones, approximately 40% of them singletons. The specimen was CD4+ T cells sorted from blood, collected at approximately week 37, from a patient treated with tofacitinib. Receptors were obtained from a human donor with alopecia areata.

This clone was detected a few times. The V call is TRBV4-1, the J call TRBJ2-5, with 12 nucleotides matching TRBD2. With V trimmed by 5 bases and J by 5 bases, 9 bases remained unmatched. The CDR3 is made up of 16 amino acids. Germline values: CDR1 MGHRA, CDR2 YSYEKL. CDR3 residues: CASSGRASGRGETQYF. The CDR3 coding sequence is TGCGCCAGCAGCGGCCGGGCTAGCGGGAGGGGGGAGACCCAGTACTTC.

This chain joins TRBV29-1 and TRBJ2-5, with 7 positions matching TRBD1. The last part of the DNA fits TRBJ2-7 better; the J call may be wrong. Looked up from germline, CDR1 is SQVTM and CDR2 is ANQGSEA. This CDR3 has 11 residues. CDR3 bases: TGCAGCGTGCGACAGGGTTCCGAGCAGTACTTC. Protein product: CSVRQGSEQYF.

The V gene is TRBV30, the J gene TRBJ1-2; D is unresolved. Germline CDR1 and CDR2: GTSNPN and SVGIG (reference sequence). Trimming left V 4 bases short and J 8 bases short, with 11 bases between. The CDR3 extends over 11 amino acids. The CDR3 here is CAWKSANGYTF. CDR3 DNA sequence: TGTGCCTGGAAATCAGCAAACGGCTACACCTTC.

This clone was counted a few times. The chain combines TRBV9 with TRBJ1-2; D is ambiguous. The germline gives CDR1 SGDLS, CDR2 YYNGEE. The CDR3 is made up of 12 amino acids. Trimming took off 0 bases at V and 8 bases at J, with 8 bases between the two ends. The CDR3: CASSVGSEGYTF. The CDR3 region has the DNA TGTGCCAGCAGCGTAGGGTCCGAGGGCTACACCTTC.

The sample holds a few counts of this clone. The rearrangement links TRBV7-9 to TRBJ2-5, with 7 bases matching TRBD1. In germline, CDR1 is SEHNR, CDR2 FQNEAQ (reference sequence). CDR3 length equals 15 residues. The junction had 6 bases not matched to a gene; V was cut back by 4 bases and J by 1 base. DNA of the CDR3: TGTGCCAGCAGCTCGCAAGGGACAGTCCAAGAGACCCAGTACTTC. It encodes CASSSQGTVQETQYF.

This clone occurred a few times. The chain uses TRBV19 and TRBJ2-5; 14 nucleotides line up with TRBD2. The CDR3 covers 16 residues. The V segment lost 5 bases and the J segment 3 bases; nucleotides outside the gene matches: 5. Germline assignment: CDR1 LNHDA and CDR2 SQIVND (reference sequence). The CDR3 DNA follows: TGTGCCAGTAGTTTGGGACTAGCGGGAGTAGAAGAGACCCAGTACTTC. This sequence encodes CASSLGLAGVEETQYF.

This clone was detected a few times. This sample includes further DNA sequences coding for the same CDR3. Here the CDR3 DNA reads TGTGCCAGCAGCTTAGAAAGGGAAGAGACCCAGTACTTC. This sequence encodes CASSLEREETQYF. The chain has TRBV7-2 and TRBJ2-5; D remains ambiguous. This CDR3 region has 13 residues. CDR1 is SGHTA and CDR2 is FQGNSA in the germline V gene. Trimming took off 1 base at V and 3 bases at J, with 6 bases between the two ends.

V usage is TRBV5-1 and J usage is TRBJ2-3; D gene unclear. The CDR3 runs to 14 residues. Germline loops: CDR1 SGHRS, CDR2 YFSETQ. Trimming removed 4 bases from V and 2 bases from J, with 11 bases in between. CDR3 DNA sequence: TGCGCCAGCAGCCTGACGTACCTCACAGATACGCAGTATTTT. This codes for CASSLTYLTDTQYF.

The chain combines TRBV29-1 with TRBJ2-3; 9 bases line up with TRBD2. With V trimmed by 7 bases and J by 4 bases, 12 bases remained unmatched. The CDR3 contains 15 residues. The V gene's germline CDR1 is SQVTM and CDR2 ANQGSEA. This CDR3 reads CSAHVRGRGPDTQYF. DNA for the CDR3: TGCAGCGCCCATGTGCGCGGGAGGGGACCAGATACGCAGTATTTT.